These 20 T cell receptor beta chains were sequenced from one sample in a study of T cell repertoires in cytomegalovirus infection. Their specific antigens are unknown. One entry per CDR3 protein, called by TCRdb with MiXCR from the reads. The table shows approximately 76,000 distinct CDR3 sequences, with around 25% occurring only once. The sample consisted of CD8+ T cells from cultured PBMCs, taken from culture after CMV antigen stimulation. The receptors stem from a human donor in good health (CMV status not recorded). Some clones in this sample may be carry-over from other donors' samples.

The chain joins TRBV7-9 to TRBJ1-2; TRBD1 might be the D (6 bases). The CDR3 consists of 16 residues. V shed 5 bases and J shed 2 bases, with 18 bases lying between them. Germline V CDR1 and CDR2: SEHNR, FQNEAQ (reference sequence). The CDR3 region is CASSLTGGGTNYGYTF. CDR3 in DNA: TGTGCCAGCAGCCTGACGGGGGGGGGCACAAACTATGGCTACACCTTC.

V and J are TRBV7-9 and TRBJ2-7; TRBD1 might be the D (6 bases). V lost 6 bases and J lost 5, with 14 bases in between. Germline-derived CDR1 and CDR2 are SEHNR and FQNEAQ (reference sequence). This CDR3 contains 13 residues. CDR3 bases: TGTGCCAGCAGAGATACAGGGTCCGACGAGCAGTACTTC. This translates into CASRDTGSDEQYF.

This CDR3 reads CASSFFQGTEAFF. The CDR3 region has the DNA TGTGCCAGCAGTTTCTTCCAGGGTACTGAAGCTTTCTTT. The V gene is TRBV6-2 or TRBV6-3, the J gene TRBJ1-1, with D possibly matching TRBD1 (5 bases). CDR3 length equals 13 residues. Germline V gives CDR1 MNHEY, CDR2 SVGEGT. The V end was cut by 4 bases, the J end by 5 bases, with 11 bases between.

Many counts were recorded for this clonotype. The J gene is TRBJ2-7, the V gene TRBV7-6; 12 nucleotides match TRBD1. The CDR3 length is 14 residues. Germline V CDR1 and CDR2: SGHVS, FNYEAQ. V gave up 6 bases and J gave up 4 bases; unmatched junction bases: 4. CDR3 amino acids: CASSLGQGAYEQYF. The CDR3 bases are TGTGCCAGCAGTTTGGGACAGGGGGCGTACGAGCAGTACTTC.

This clonotype was detected many times. The V call is TRBV7-2, the J call TRBJ2-2, with D possibly TRBD1 on 6 matching bases. The CDR3 is 14 residues long. The V gene's germline CDR1 is SGHTA and CDR2 FQGNSA. V dropped 3 bases and J dropped 3 bases, with 8 bases sitting between them. Here the CDR3 reads CASSLGAYTGELFF. For the CDR3, the DNA is TGTGCCAGCAGCTTGGGGGCGTACACCGGGGAGCTGTTTTTT. Using reference TRBV7-2 and TRBJ2-2 for the parts outside the CDR3, the full variable domain is GAGVSQSPSNKVTEKGKDVELRCDPISGHTALYWYRQSLGQGLEFLIYFQGNSAPDKSGLPSDRFSAERTGGSVSTLTIQRTQQEDSAVYLCASSLGAYTGELFFGEGSRLTVL.

This chain links TRBV27 with TRBJ2-7; 9 bases align to TRBD1. The germline V gene has CDR1 MNHEY and CDR2 SMNVEV (reference sequence). Trimming took 6 bases from V and 2 from J; bases not matched to a gene: 2. This CDR3 spans 13 amino acids. In DNA form, the CDR3 reads TGTGCCAGCAGACAGGGGGCGACCTACGAGCAGTACTTC. Its protein is CASRQGATYEQYF.

This clonotype was seen ten or more times. This rearrangement joins TRBV6-6 to TRBJ1-5; D is possibly TRBD1 (5 bases). With 2 bases removed from V and 3 bases from J, the gap between germline ends came to 11 bases. Germline lookup yields CDR1 MNHNY and CDR2 SVGAGI (reference sequence). The CDR3 has 15 residues. The CDR3 DNA reads TGTGCCAGCAGTTACGGCAGGGAAGACAATCAGCCCCAGCATTTT. As protein: CASSYGREDNQPQHF.

The sample holds many counts of this clonotype. This chain links TRBV7-6 with TRBJ2-1; tentatively, D is TRBD1 (5 bases). CDR3 size: 14 residues. Germline V gene sequence: CDR1 SGHVS, CDR2 FNYEAQ. The V gene lost 1 base and the J gene lost 7 bases, with 11 bases spanning the gap. The CDR3: CASSLGGASNEQFF. The CDR3 DNA sequence: TGTGCCAGCAGCTTAGGGGGCGCGTCTAATGAGCAGTTCTTC.

This clonotype turned up a few times. V is TRBV2 and J is TRBJ1-6; 8 nucleotides align to TRBD1. Germline V lookup: CDR1 SNHLY, CDR2 FYNNEI. Germline trimming cut 3 bases from V and 7 bases from J; bases unmatched to any gene: 5. The CDR3 length is 15 residues. The CDR3: CASSDQGARNSPLHF. The CDR3 DNA reads as TGTGCCAGCAGTGATCAGGGGGCGCGGAATTCACCCCTCCACTTT.

This clonotype was picked up many times. The V call is TRBV7-2, the J call TRBJ2-3; 9 bases map to TRBD1. The CDR3 totals 17 residues. With 5 bases clipped from V and 2 bases from J, the junction kept 11 bases outside the gene matches. CDR1 SGHTA and CDR2 FQGNSA come from the germline V gene. The CDR3 is CASSPLIGQGPTDTQYF. The DNA of the CDR3 is TGTGCCAGCAGCCCCCTGATTGGACAGGGGCCCACAGATACGCAGTATTTT.

The chain joins TRBV2 to TRBJ1-2, with a weak D call TRBD1 (5 bases). V lost 8 bases and J lost 2, with 24 bases in between. The CDR3 runs to 17 residues. The germline V gene has CDR1 SNHLY and CDR2 FYNNEI. The CDR3 nucleotides are TGTGCCAGCCGCTCAGGGTTAGGGACGGGGGGAAACTATGGCTACACCTTC. Its protein is CASRSGLGTGGNYGYTF. Full variable domain (missing parts from reference TRBV2 and TRBJ1-2): EPEVTQTPSHQVTQMGQEVILRCVPISNHLYFYWYRQILGQKVEFLVSFYNNEISEKSEIFDDQFSVERPDGSNFTLKIRSTKLEDSAMYFCASRSGLGTGGNYGYTFGSGTRLTVV.

In its sample, this clonotype was seen many times. The chain combines TRBV7-2 with TRBJ1-5, with 7 positions matching TRBD1. Germline values: CDR1 SGHTA, CDR2 FQGNSA. The CDR3 has 15 amino acids. V shed 3 bases and J 6 bases; nucleotides not matched to a gene: 8. CDR3 protein: CASSLKRGGSQPQHF. In DNA, the CDR3 is TGTGCCAGCAGCTTGAAGAGAGGGGGCAGTCAGCCCCAGCATTTT.

The CDR3 spells CASRAGGLETQYF. CDR3 nucleotide sequence: TGTGCCAGCAGGGCGGGAGGGCTGGAGACCCAGTACTTC. The J gene is TRBJ2-5, the V gene TRBV13, with 9 bases that match TRBD2. V trimming: 6 bases; J trimming: 5 bases; junction bases outside the gene matches: 4. Looked up from germline, CDR1 is PRHDT and CDR2 is FYEKMQ (reference sequence). The CDR3 length is 13 residues.

The CDR3 coding sequence is TGTGCCAGCAGCTTATCACGGCTGGCCTACGAGCAGTACTTC. Protein: CASSLSRLAYEQYF. V and J are TRBV11-2 and TRBJ2-7; the D is unclear. The V and J ends lost 2 bases and 2 bases respectively, with 10 bases between them. Germline CDR1 reads SGHAT; CDR2 reads FQNNGV. This CDR3 is built from 14 residues.

The genes are TRBV4-3 and TRBJ1-4, with a weak D call TRBD1 (5 bases). Germline V gene data show CDR1 as LGHNA and CDR2 as YSLEER. Trimming stripped 3 bases from V and 7 bases from J, with 27 bases between. The CDR3 length is 19 residues. The CDR3 loop is CASSQKGRLQERLGEKLFF. The DNA for the CDR3 is TGCGCCAGCAGCCAGAAAGGACGATTACAGGAGCGGCTGGGTGAAAAACTGTTTTTT.

The chain carries TRBV3-1 and TRBJ1-1; D not resolved. The CDR3 is made up of 14 amino acids. Germline assignment: CDR1 LGHDT and CDR2 YNNKEL (reference sequence). The V end was cut by 0 bases, the J end by 4 bases, with 9 bases between. The CDR3 bases are TGTGCCAGCAGCCAAGATCCCCCGGTCACTGAAGCTTTCTTT. The encoded protein is CASSQDPPVTEAFF.

A few counts support this clonotype. The V gene is TRBV27, the J gene TRBJ2-7, with D tentatively TRBD1 or TRBD2 (5 bases each). The germline CDR1 and CDR2 sequences are MNHEY and SMNVEV (reference sequence). This CDR3 region has 13 residues. Trimming took 5 bases from V and 2 from J, leaving 10 bases between them. CDR3 region: CASSAGTTYEQYF. Here the CDR3 DNA reads TGTGCCAGCAGTGCCGGGACCACCTACGAGCAGTACTTC.

In its sample, this clonotype was seen many times. This rearrangement joins TRBV5-1 to TRBJ2-1; TRBD2 matches at 8 bases. Looked up from germline, CDR1 is SGHRS and CDR2 is YFSETQ. V shed 0 bases, J shed 10 bases, and the junction held 9 bases outside the gene matches. The CDR3 runs to 15 residues. CDR3 sequence: CASSLDSGAGEEQFF. CDR3 nucleotide sequence: TGCGCCAGCAGCTTGGATAGTGGAGCGGGGGAGGAGCAGTTCTTC.

This clonotype was recorded once. CDR3 coding DNA: TGTGCCAGCAGCCCAAACCGGGGAGCCAAAAACATTCAGTACTTC. Encoded protein: CASSPNRGAKNIQYF. The chain has TRBV7-6 and TRBJ2-4, with a possible D match to TRBD2 (5 bases). Looked up from germline, CDR1 is SGHVS and CDR2 is FNYEAQ. There are 15 residues in the CDR3. V lost 5 bases and J 0 bases, leaving 11 bases between the germline ends.

The V and J genes are TRBV5-1 and TRBJ2-5, with D possibly TRBD2 on 6 matching bases. Germline V gives CDR1 SGHRS, CDR2 YFSETQ. Trimming took 0 bases from V and 2 from J, leaving 11 bases between them. The CDR3 is 15 amino acids. Here the CDR3 DNA reads TGCGCCAGCAGCTTGGTACCTAGCGAACAAGAGACCCAGTACTTC. Translating gives CASSLVPSEQETQYF.